The clone carrying this T cell receptor beta chain was seen once. Its antigen remains unidentified. Trimming left V 4 bases short and J 5 bases short, with 16 bases between. This CDR3 is 16 amino acids long. Germline CDR1 and CDR2: SGHRS and YFSETQ. These data originate in a study of T cell responses to AZD1222 COVID-19 vaccine. Study-level background: Whether given at about 4 or about 12 weeks, second doses were pooled.

Study results and limitations: Along spike, vaccine-associated CD4 TCRs were found throughout, with dominance at 160-218 and 743-854. As reported, nearly half of all spike-specific TCRs target variant regions that are unmutated. Clonal diversity was possibly underestimated, and the donors were mostly white British, with more females.

The data were produced by immunoSEQ multiplex PCR, yet TCRdb's version contains in-frame clones alone and is incomplete. The sample yields about 56,000 clones, approximately 86% seen once. The genes are TRBV5-1 and TRBJ1-6, with D hard to call. The sample consisted of peripheral blood, taken on day 0 of AZD1222 vaccination. The source of this sequence is an adult in good health. The CDR3 nucleotides read TGCGCCAGCAGCCCTTCCTGGGCCGCCGATAATTCACCCCTCCACTTT. It codes for CASSPSWAADNSPLHF.